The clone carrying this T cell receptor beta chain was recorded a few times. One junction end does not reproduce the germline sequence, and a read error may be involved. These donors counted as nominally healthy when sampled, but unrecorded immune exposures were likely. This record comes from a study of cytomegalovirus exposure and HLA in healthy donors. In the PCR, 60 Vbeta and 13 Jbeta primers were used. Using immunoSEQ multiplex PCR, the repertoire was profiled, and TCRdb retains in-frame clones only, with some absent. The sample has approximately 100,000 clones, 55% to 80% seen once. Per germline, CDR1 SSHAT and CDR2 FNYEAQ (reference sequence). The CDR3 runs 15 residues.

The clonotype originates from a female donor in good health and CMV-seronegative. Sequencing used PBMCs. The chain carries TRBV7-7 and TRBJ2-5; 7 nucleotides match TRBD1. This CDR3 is CASSLGGQTVETQYF. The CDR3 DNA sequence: TGTGCTAGCAGCTTAGGGGGACAGACCGTCGAGACCCAGTACTTC.